Presented here are 7 T cell receptor beta chains from one specimen sequenced in a study of post-analysis software for immune sequencing data. Each TCR beta cDNA library carried unique molecular identifiers. Each CDR3 protein is one row after TCRdb ran MiXCR on the PCR reads. In the table there are about half a million distinct CDR3 sequences, roughly 34% of which are singletons. No antigens are known for them. Study-wide points: A few TRBV segments (TRBV5-6, TRBV5-1 and TRBV20-1 among them) occurred more frequently in patients than in controls.

Sequenced input: blood. The receptors were sampled from a girl under 18 with multiple sclerosis.

This clonotype came up many times. V is TRBV27 and J is TRBJ2-3; 7 bases agree with TRBD2. With V trimmed by 2 bases and J by 0 bases, 2 bases remained unmatched. There are 15 residues in the CDR3. CDR1 MNHEY and CDR2 SMNVEV come from the germline V gene (reference sequence). CDR3 coding DNA: TGTGCCAGCAGTTTACTAGCGGCGAGCACAGATACGCAGTATTTT. This codes for CASSLLAASTDTQYF.

This clonotype was seen a handful of times. This rearrangement joins TRBV4-1 to TRBJ2-5; TRBD2 matches at 14 bases. Germline lookup yields CDR1 MGHRA and CDR2 YSYEKL. With V trimmed by 0 bases and J by 0 bases, 6 bases remained unmatched. There are 19 residues in the CDR3. CDR3 nucleotide sequence: TGCGCCAGCAGCCAAGATCCGGGACTAGCGGGGGATAACCAAGAGACCCAGTACTTC. It yields the protein CASSQDPGLAGDNQETQYF.

There are a few counts of this clonotype. This chain connects TRBV5-1 to TRBJ1-2; 10 bases agree with TRBD1. V was clipped by 1 base and J by 6 bases; unmatched bases: 6. CDR1 and CDR2 from the germline V gene are SGHRS and YFSETQ. This CDR3 comprises 15 residues. CDR3 loop: CASSLSGTGADGYTF. CDR3 nucleotides: TGCGCCAGCAGCTTGTCCGGGACAGGGGCTGATGGCTACACCTTC.

The chain uses TRBV12-3 or TRBV12-4 and TRBJ1-3; D unresolved. V was trimmed by 8 bases and J by 0 bases, leaving 8 bases between them. This CDR3 spans 13 amino acids. CDR3 nucleotide sequence: TGTGCCAGCCAGGATCTCTCTGGAAACACCATATATTTT. Translation gives CASQDLSGNTIYF.

The chain couples TRBV29-1 to TRBJ1-4; a possible D gene is TRBD1 (6 bases). Between the trimmed V and J ends, which lost 4 bases and 3 bases, there was a span of 12 bases. The CDR3 runs 14 residues. Germline CDR1 and CDR2: SQVTM and ANQGSEA. DNA of the CDR3: TGCAGCGTTGGAGGGGGTGAGGCTAATGAAAAACTGTTTTTT. This codes for CSVGGGEANEKLFF.

This chain uses TRBV27 with TRBJ2-6; 10 positions agree with TRBD2. With 7 bases clipped from V and 4 bases from J, the junction kept 16 bases outside the gene matches. CDR3 length: 19 amino acids. Germline loops: CDR1 MNHEY, CDR2 SMNVEV (reference sequence). CDR3 coding DNA: TGTGCCAGCATCCCTAGTAGGAGGGGACTAGCGACCGGGGCCAACGTCCTGACTTTC. This sequence encodes CASIPSRRGLATGANVLTF.

The rearrangement links TRBV12-3 or TRBV12-4 to TRBJ1-2; TRBD1 agrees at 7 bases. V trimming: 5 bases; J trimming: 14 bases; junction bases outside the gene matches: 8. The CDR3 covers 11 residues. CDR3 sequence (DNA): TGTGCCAGCAGTCCAGGGACAGCCGGAACCTTC. It translates to CASSPGTAGTF.